The present T cell receptor (beta chain) was sequenced within a study of T cell responses to AZD1222 COVID-19 vaccine. Overall study: Whether given at about 4 or about 12 weeks, second doses were pooled.

Points from the study as a whole: As reported, nearly half of all spike-specific TCRs target variant regions that are unmutated. Clonal diversity may have been underestimated in mostly white British donors.

There are 14 residues in the CDR3. Trimming stripped 6 bases from V and 5 bases from J, with 16 bases between. Per the germline V gene, CDR1 is MNHEY and CDR2 is SVGAGI. The assay was immunoSEQ multiplex PCR, and TCRdb's table has in-frame clones only and misses some. The table includes roughly 130,000 clones, around 90% detected once. Comment on this clone: Its antigen is still unknown.

This material consisted of peripheral blood, taken on day 0 of AZD1222 vaccination. The chain uses TRBV6-5 and TRBJ2-5, with D perhaps matching TRBD2 (5 bases). The TCR comes from an adult in good health. The DNA for the CDR3 is TGTGCCAGCAGATACGGTCCGGGCGGGGAGACCCAGTACTTC. This translates into CASRYGPGGETQYF.